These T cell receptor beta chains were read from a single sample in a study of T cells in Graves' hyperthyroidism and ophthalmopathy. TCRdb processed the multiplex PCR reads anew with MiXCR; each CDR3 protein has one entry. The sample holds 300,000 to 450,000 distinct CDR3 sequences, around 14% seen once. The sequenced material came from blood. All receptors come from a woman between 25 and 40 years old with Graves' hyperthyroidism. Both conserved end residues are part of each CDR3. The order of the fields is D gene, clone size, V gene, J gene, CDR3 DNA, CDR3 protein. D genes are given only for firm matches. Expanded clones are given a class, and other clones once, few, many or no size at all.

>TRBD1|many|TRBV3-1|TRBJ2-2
TGTGCCAGCAGCCAACCTTCCGGGACAGGGATCGGGGAGCTGTTTTTT
CASSQPSGTGIGELFF
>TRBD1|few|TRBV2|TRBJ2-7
TGTGCCAGCAGTTACACAGGGGGCGAGCAGTACTTC
CASSYTGGEQYF
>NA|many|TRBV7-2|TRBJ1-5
TGTGCCAGCAGCTTATCCGTGGCAGTCAATCAGCCCCAGCATTTT
CASSLSVAVNQPQHF
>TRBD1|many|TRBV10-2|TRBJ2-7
TGCGCCAGCAGTGAGCCACAGACGACAGGGACCCCCTACGAGCAGTACTTC
CASSEPQTTGTPYEQYF
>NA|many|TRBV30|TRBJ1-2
TGTGCCTGGAGCCATAACGGGGCAGGGAACTATGGCTACACCTTC
CAWSHNGAGNYGYTF
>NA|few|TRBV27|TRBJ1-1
TGTGCCAGCAGTTTACTTGGGCTTATCACTGAAGCTTTCTTT
CASSLLGLITEAFF
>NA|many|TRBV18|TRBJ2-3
TGTGCCAGCTCACCACGCGATATCACAGATACGCAGTATTTT
CASSPRDITDTQYF
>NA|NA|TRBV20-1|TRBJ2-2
TGCAGTGCTAGATCTGGCGGCTTGAACACCGGGGAGCTGTTTTTT
CSARSGGLNTGELFF
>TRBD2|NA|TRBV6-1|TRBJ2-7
TGTGCCAGCCTGGGACTAGCGACCGGCGAGCAGTACTTC
CASLGLATGEQYF
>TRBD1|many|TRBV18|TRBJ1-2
TGTGCCAGCTCAACTGGACAGGGCGATATCTATGGCTACACCTTC
CASSTGQGDIYGYTF
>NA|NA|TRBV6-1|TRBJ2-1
TGTGCCAGCAGTGTAGCCAGGTACAATGAGCAGTTCTTC
CASSVARYNEQFF
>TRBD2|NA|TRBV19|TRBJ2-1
TGTGCCAGTAGTACCCGACTAGCGGGAGGTCGGAGCTCCTACAATGAGCAGTTCTTC
CASSTRLAGGRSSYNEQFF
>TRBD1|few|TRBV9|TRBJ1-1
TGTGCCAGCAGCGGGACAGGGCCATATAACACTGAAGCTTTCTTT
CASSGTGPYNTEAFF
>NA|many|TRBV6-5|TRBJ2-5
TGTGCCAGCAGTTACTCGTGGCGAGCGGAGTACCAAGAGACCCAGTACTTC
CASSYSWRAEYQETQYF
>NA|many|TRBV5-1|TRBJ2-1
TGTGCCAGCAGCTTCTCAGGAGGTTCCTACAATGAGCAGTTCTTC
CASSFSGGSYNEQFF
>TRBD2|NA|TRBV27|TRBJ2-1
TGTGCCAGCAGTCCGCGACTAGCGGGAAGCAATGAGCAGTTCTTC
CASSPRLAGSNEQFF
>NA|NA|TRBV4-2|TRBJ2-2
TGTGCCAGCAGCCAAGATCGGCAGGAACTCAACACCGGGGAGCTGTTTTTT
CASSQDRQELNTGELFF
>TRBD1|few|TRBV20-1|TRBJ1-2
TGCAGTGCCCTACAGGGGCTTTATGGCTACACCTTC
CSALQGLYGYTF